Listed below are T cell receptor beta chains from one sample, sequenced in a study of Ad26.COV2.S vaccination and SARS-CoV-2 variants. Sequenced by immunoSEQ multiplex PCR; TCRdb stores in-frame clones only, minus some. Found here are some 400,000 clones, around 91% of them singletons; the top ten hold under 2%. The sample in question was peripheral blood, obtained in a trial of Ad26.COV2.S vaccine versus placebo. These receptors all stem from a person between 18 and 60 years old who received the Ad26.COV2.S COVID-19 vaccine or a placebo. Each CDR3 is given with its conserved first and last residue. The D gene is left open where the match is weak. A clone size is listed for some rows: how often the clone was seen (once, few, many), or a class if it is expanded.

V gene,J gene,D gene,clone size,CDR3 DNA,CDR3 protein
TRBV12-5,TRBJ1-1,-,few,TGTGCTAGTGGTTTGGGGACAAACACTGAAGCTTTCTTT,CASGLGTNTEAFF
TRBV30,TRBJ2-3,TRBD2,-,TGTGCCTGGAGTCTCCCGGGAGGTACGGATACGCAGTATTTT,CAWSLPGGTDTQYF
TRBV28,TRBJ2-2,TRBD2,-,TGTGCCAGCAGTTTAGTCGGGAGGGCCCTGGAGACCGGGGAGCTGTTTTTT,CASSLVGRALETGELFF
TRBV2,TRBJ2-7,TRBD1,few,TGTGCCAGCAGGGACCGGACAGGAACCTACGAGCAGTACTTC,CASRDRTGTYEQYF
TRBV7-9,TRBJ2-3,TRBD2,few,TGTGCCAGCACCACCGGGACTAGGAGACGTGGCACAGATACGCAGTATTTT,CASTTGTRRRGTDTQYF
TRBV6-2/TRBV6-3,TRBJ2-7,TRBD2,-,TGTGCCAGCAGTTCCCACCGGGGGAGCGGGAGTACCAACGAGCAGTACTTC,CASSSHRGSGSTNEQYF
TRBV5-1,TRBJ2-1,TRBD1,-,TGCGCCAGCAGCTTGGTTCGACAGGGGACCTACAATGAGCAGTTCTTC,CASSLVRQGTYNEQFF
TRBV9,TRBJ2-6,-,-,TGTGCCAGCAGCGTAGACCTTTATGGGGCCAACGTCCTGACTTTC,CASSVDLYGANVLTF
TRBV4-1,TRBJ2-7,TRBD1,-,TGCGCCAGCAGCCTCGTAGGACAGGGAGGCGAGCAGTACTTC,CASSLVGQGGEQYF
TRBV6-1,TRBJ1-5,-,-,TGTGCCAGCAGTGAAGCTTGGGATCGCAATCAGCCCCAGCATTTT,CASSEAWDRNQPQHF
TRBV27,TRBJ2-6,TRBD1,-,TGTGCCAGCAGGAGATCAGGGGGCGCTGGGGCCAACGTCCTGACTTTC,CASRRSGGAGANVLTF